This TCR beta chain was identified during a study of tissue T cells after allogeneic stem cell transplantation. This clone was detected only a few times. Gene names denote mouse genes. The read falls 1 residue short of the CDR3 end, and the missing part is taken from the germline J gene. Germline-derived CDR1 and CDR2 are FNHDT and SITEND (reference sequence). V gave up 2 bases and J gave up 3 bases, with 8 bases separating them. The CDR3 consists of 14 residues. The protocol was immunoSEQ multiplex PCR, while the TCRdb copy is restricted to in-frame clones and leaves out a portion. The sample carries some 5,000 clones, about 51% recorded once. The sample's time point: mouse harvest day 7 after allogeneic transplant. Mouse grafts combined 10^7 T-cell-depleted bone marrow cells with 10^6 splenic CD5+ T cells.

The sequencing sample was made of gut tissue. V is TRBV19 and J is TRBJ1-4; a weak D match, TRBD1 (6 bases). The receptor's source is a female BALB/c mouse given C57BL/6 T cells with graft-versus-host disease after an allogeneic hematopoietic cell transplant. CDR3: CASSMGHTNERLFF. Partial CDR3 DNA: TGTGCCAGCAGTATGGGACACACCAACGAAAGATTATTT.